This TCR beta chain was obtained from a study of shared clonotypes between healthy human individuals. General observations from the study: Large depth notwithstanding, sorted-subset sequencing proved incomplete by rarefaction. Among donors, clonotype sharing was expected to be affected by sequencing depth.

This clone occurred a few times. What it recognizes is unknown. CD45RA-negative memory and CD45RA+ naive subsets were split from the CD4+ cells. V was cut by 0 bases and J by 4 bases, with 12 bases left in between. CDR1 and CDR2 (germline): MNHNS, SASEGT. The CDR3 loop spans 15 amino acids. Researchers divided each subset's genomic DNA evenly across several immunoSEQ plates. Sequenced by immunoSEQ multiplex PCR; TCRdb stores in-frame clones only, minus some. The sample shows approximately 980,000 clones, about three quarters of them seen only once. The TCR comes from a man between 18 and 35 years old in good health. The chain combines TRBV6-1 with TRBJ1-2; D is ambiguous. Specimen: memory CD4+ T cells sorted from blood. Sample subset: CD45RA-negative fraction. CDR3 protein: CASSEARPRTYGYTF. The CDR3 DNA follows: TGTGCCAGCAGTGAAGCCAGGCCCAGAACCTATGGCTACACCTTC.